Following are 17 T cell receptor beta chains from one sample sequenced in a study of T cell responses to AZD1222 COVID-19 vaccine. Assay used: immunoSEQ multiplex PCR; TCRdb lists only in-frame clones, some missing. The table lists 95,000 to 150,000 clones, roughly 89% of them singletons. The sample was peripheral blood, taken on day 0 of AZD1222 vaccination. The origin of the receptors is an adult in good health.

This chain connects TRBV6-5 to TRBJ1-6, with 7 bases aligning to TRBD1. Germline V gene data show CDR1 as MNHEY and CDR2 as SVGAGI. The CDR3 spans 15 residues. V trimming: 11 bases; J trimming: 3 bases; junction bases outside the gene matches: 10. The CDR3 sequence is CAYREGANYNSPLHF. As DNA, the CDR3 is TGTGCCTATAGGGAGGGGGCAAACTATAATTCACCCCTCCACTTT.

V gene TRBV11-2 combines with J gene TRBJ2-5; D is possibly TRBD1 (5 bases). Trimming stripped 5 bases from V and 2 bases from J, with 9 bases between. The CDR3 spans 13 residues. Germline loops: CDR1 SGHAT, CDR2 FQNNGV. The CDR3 bases are TGTGCCAGCAGCGTGACAGAACAAGAGACCCAGTACTTC. It yields the protein CASSVTEQETQYF.

This rearrangement joins TRBV11-2 to TRBJ2-5; D not resolved. This CDR3 spans 14 amino acids. The germline gives CDR1 SGHAT, CDR2 FQNNGV. The V and J ends lost 1 base and 5 bases respectively, with 11 bases between them. CDR3 nucleotides: TGTGCCAGCAGCTTAGCCCCGCTAGTGGAGACCCAGTACTTC. Its translation is CASSLAPLVETQYF.

This clone has just a few counts. This chain connects TRBV28 to TRBJ1-6; 7 nucleotides agree with TRBD1. CDR1 MDHEN and CDR2 SYDVKM come from the germline V gene. The J segment lost 6 bases and the V segment lost 5 bases, leaving 1 base of the junction unmatched. The CDR3 runs to 13 residues. This CDR3 reads CASSPGGNSPLHF. The CDR3 coding sequence is TGTGCCAGCAGTCCAGGGGGTAATTCACCCCTCCACTTT.

This chain links TRBV7-8 with TRBJ2-7; 8 nucleotides agree with TRBD2. CDR3 length equals 15 residues. CDR1 is SGHVS and CDR2 is FQNEAQ in the germline V gene. V trimming: 5 bases; J trimming: 5 bases; junction bases outside the gene matches: 11. CDR3 in DNA: TGTGCCAGCAGCCCACGCCCGACTAGCGCCCACGAGCAGTACTTC. Encoded protein: CASSPRPTSAHEQYF.

The chain carries TRBV27 and TRBJ1-2; 7 bases map to TRBD1. Germline V gene lookup returns CDR1 MNHEY and CDR2 SMNVEV (reference sequence). The CDR3 spans 14 residues. J was trimmed by 6 bases and V by 1 base; bases with no gene match: 5. The CDR3 DNA reads TGTGCCAGCAGTTTATTTGGGGGGACAGATGGCTACACCTTC. Translating gives CASSLFGGTDGYTF.

The CDR3 DNA reads as TGTGCCTGGAGGGGGGTGTCGGCTTTCTTT. Its translation: CAWRGVSAFF. The rearrangement uses TRBV30 and TRBJ1-1; D is perhaps TRBD1 (5 bases). Trimming took off 3 bases at V and 11 bases at J, with 10 bases between the two ends. This CDR3 has 10 amino acids. Germline CDR1 and CDR2: GTSNPN and SVGIG (reference sequence). Filled out from reference TRBV30 and TRBJ1-1, the complete variable domain reads SQTIHQWPATLVQPVGSPLSLECTVEGTSNPNLYWYRQAAGRGLQLLFYSVGIGQISSEVPQNLSASRPQDRQFILSSKKLLLSDSGFYLCAWRGVSAFFGQGTRLTVV.

The chain is built from TRBV18 and TRBJ2-2, with D tentatively TRBD1 (5 bases). CDR3 length equals 14 residues. Germline CDR1 and CDR2: KGHSH and LQKENI. V was shortened by 4 bases and J by 3 bases, with 9 bases between the two germline ends. As DNA, the CDR3 is TGTGCCAGCTCACAGCAGGGTGACACCGGGGAGCTGTTTTTT. Translation: CASSQQGDTGELFF.

The gene calls are TRBV6-5 and TRBJ1-1; D is perhaps TRBD1 (6 bases). Germline CDR1 MNHEY, CDR2 SVGAGI. The CDR3 has 15 amino acids. V was trimmed by 6 bases and J by 1 base, leaving 15 bases between them. CDR3 sequence reads: CASRKSLGGNTEAFF. The CDR3 region has the DNA TGTGCCAGCAGGAAAAGCCTAGGGGGGAACACTGAAGCTTTCTTT.

The chain is built from TRBV30 and TRBJ1-3, with D unresolved. The CDR3 has 16 amino acids. The V end was cut by 0 bases, the J end by 0 bases, with 12 bases between. CDR1 is GTSNPN, CDR2 SVGIG, per germline (reference sequence). Here the CDR3 DNA reads TGTGCCTGGAGTGTCTTTTCTGGGCCCTCTGGAAACACCATATATTTT. This codes for CAWSVFSGPSGNTIYF.

This clone appeared a single time. The CDR3 is CASKPPTGGDYNSPLHF. The CDR3 region has the DNA TGTGCCAGTAAACCACCGACGGGAGGGGACTATAATTCACCCCTCCACTTT. V gene TRBV2 combines with J gene TRBJ1-6; a weak D match, TRBD1 (5 bases). Germline CDR1 reads SNHLY; CDR2 reads FYNNEI. CDR3 length equals 17 residues. V was cut by 9 bases and J by 3 bases, with 21 bases left in between.

The V gene is TRBV6-4, the J gene TRBJ1-6; TRBD1 aligns across 9 bases. J was trimmed by 9 bases and V by 4 bases; bases with no gene match: 7. The CDR3 runs to 15 residues. From germline, CDR1 is MRHNA and CDR2 SNTAGT. The CDR3 is CASSASGTGSSPLHF. In DNA, the CDR3 is TGTGCCAGCAGTGCGTCCGGGACAGGGTCTTCACCCCTCCACTTT.

The chain uses TRBV7-9 and TRBJ2-7; no clear D gene. Germline V gives CDR1 SEHNR, CDR2 FQNEAQ (reference sequence). V lost 5 bases to trimming and J lost 3 bases, with 20 bases between them. CDR3 length: 16 residues. CDR3 loop: CASSPAFDTQSYEQYF. The CDR3 nucleotides read TGTGCCAGCAGCCCAGCCTTTGACACCCAGAGCTACGAGCAGTACTTC.

V gene TRBV4-2 combines with J gene TRBJ2-1, with D perhaps matching TRBD2 (7 bases). The length of the CDR3 is 16 residues. V lost 0 bases to trimming and J lost 7 bases, with 16 bases between them. CDR1 is LGHNA, CDR2 YNFKEQ, per germline. The CDR3 region is CASSQDRVGGLNEQFF. In nucleotides, the CDR3 is TGTGCCAGCAGCCAAGATCGAGTGGGGGGGCTAAATGAGCAGTTCTTC.

Here the CDR3 reads CASSLIGTTTGETQYF. CDR3 bases: TGTGCCAGCAGCTTAATAGGGACAACCACGGGGGAGACCCAGTACTTC. The genes are TRBV7-2 and TRBJ2-5, with TRBD1 as a possible D gene (6 bases). Per germline, CDR1 SGHTA and CDR2 FQGNSA. The CDR3 loop spans 16 amino acids. V lost 2 bases, J lost 5 bases, and 18 bases lay in between.

This clone was observed a single time. The V gene is TRBV4-1, the J gene TRBJ1-1; 10 bases line up with TRBD1. V lost 0 bases, J lost 8 bases, and 6 bases stayed unmatched. The length of the CDR3 is 15 residues. Per germline, CDR1 MGHRA and CDR2 YSYEKL. Here the CDR3 DNA reads TGCGCCAGCAGCCAAGATCGGACAGGGGGGTTAGAAGCTTTCTTT. This gives the protein CASSQDRTGGLEAFF.

V usage is TRBV27 and J usage is TRBJ1-6; TRBD1 is a possible D gene (5 bases). The length of the CDR3 is 17 residues. The V end lost 6 bases, the J end lost 0 bases, and 15 bases lay between the germline ends. CDR1 and CDR2 (germline): MNHEY, SMNVEV (reference sequence). CDR3 sequence (DNA): TGTGCCAGCAGGGAGGGGAGGCAAAGCTCCTATAATTCACCCCTCCACTTT. This codes for CASREGRQSSYNSPLHF.